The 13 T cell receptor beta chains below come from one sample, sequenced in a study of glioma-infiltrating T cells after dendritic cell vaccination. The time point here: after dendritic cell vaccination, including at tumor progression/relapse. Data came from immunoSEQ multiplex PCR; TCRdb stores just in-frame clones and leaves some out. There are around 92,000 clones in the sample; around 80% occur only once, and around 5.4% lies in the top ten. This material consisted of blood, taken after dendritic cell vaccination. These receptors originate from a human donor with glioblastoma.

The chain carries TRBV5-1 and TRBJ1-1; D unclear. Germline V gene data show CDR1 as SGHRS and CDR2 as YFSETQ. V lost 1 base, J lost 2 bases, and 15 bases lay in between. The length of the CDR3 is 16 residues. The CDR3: CASSLWGGEANTEAFF. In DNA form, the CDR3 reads TGCGCCAGCAGCTTGTGGGGTGGGGAGGCCAACACTGAAGCTTTCTTT.

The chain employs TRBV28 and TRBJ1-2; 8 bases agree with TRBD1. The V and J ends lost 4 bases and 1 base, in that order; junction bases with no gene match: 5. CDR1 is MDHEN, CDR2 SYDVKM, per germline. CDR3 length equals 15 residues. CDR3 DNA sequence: TGTGCCAGCAGTTCAGGGGGCGAGGGTAACTATGGCTACACCTTC. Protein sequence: CASSSGGEGNYGYTF.

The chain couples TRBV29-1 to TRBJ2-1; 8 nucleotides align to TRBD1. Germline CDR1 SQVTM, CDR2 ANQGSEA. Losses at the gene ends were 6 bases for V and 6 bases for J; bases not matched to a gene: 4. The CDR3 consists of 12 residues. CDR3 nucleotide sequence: TGCAGCGTCTCCGGGACAGGCAATGAGCAGTTCTTC. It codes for CSVSGTGNEQFF.

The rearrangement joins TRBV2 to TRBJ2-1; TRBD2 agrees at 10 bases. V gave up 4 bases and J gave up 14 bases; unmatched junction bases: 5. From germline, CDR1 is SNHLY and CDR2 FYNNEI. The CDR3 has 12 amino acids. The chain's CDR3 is CASSGPGTSEFF. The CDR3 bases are TGTGCCAGCAGTGGACCCGGGACTAGCGAGTTCTTC. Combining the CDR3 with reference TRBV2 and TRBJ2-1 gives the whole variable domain EPEVTQTPSHQVTQMGQEVILRCVPISNHLYFYWYRQILGQKVEFLVSFYNNEISEKSEIFDDQFSVERPDGSNFTLKIRSTKLEDSAMYFCASSGPGTSEFFGPGTRLTVL.

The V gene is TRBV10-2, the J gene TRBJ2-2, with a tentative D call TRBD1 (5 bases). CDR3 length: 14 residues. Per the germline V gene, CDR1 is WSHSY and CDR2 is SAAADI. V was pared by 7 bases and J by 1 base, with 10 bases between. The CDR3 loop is CASTRVGNTGELFF. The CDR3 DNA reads TGCGCCAGCACCAGGGTTGGGAACACCGGGGAGCTGTTTTTT.

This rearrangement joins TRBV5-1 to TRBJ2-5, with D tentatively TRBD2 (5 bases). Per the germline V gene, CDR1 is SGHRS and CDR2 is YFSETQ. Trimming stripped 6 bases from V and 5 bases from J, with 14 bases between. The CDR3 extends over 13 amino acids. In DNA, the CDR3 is TGCGCCAGCAAGGACTCGCAAGAGGAGACCCAGTACTTC. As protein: CASKDSQEETQYF.

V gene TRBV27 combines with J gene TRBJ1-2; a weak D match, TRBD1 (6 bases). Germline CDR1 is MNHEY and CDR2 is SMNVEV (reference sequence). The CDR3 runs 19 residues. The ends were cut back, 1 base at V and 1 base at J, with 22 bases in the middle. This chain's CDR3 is CASSLYSRGPGVINYGYTF. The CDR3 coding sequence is TGTGCCAGCAGTTTATATTCCCGTGGACCAGGGGTTATTAACTATGGCTACACCTTC.

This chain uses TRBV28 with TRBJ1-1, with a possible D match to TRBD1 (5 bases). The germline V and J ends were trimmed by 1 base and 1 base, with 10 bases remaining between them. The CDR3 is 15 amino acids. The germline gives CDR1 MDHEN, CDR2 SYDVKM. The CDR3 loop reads CASSLYGARNTEAFF. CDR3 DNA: TGTGCCAGCAGTTTATATGGGGCCCGGAACACTGAAGCTTTCTTT.

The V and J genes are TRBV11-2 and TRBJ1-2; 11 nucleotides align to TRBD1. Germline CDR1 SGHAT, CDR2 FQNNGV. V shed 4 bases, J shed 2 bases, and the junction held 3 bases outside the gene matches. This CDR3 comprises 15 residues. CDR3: CASSSGQGGNYGYTF. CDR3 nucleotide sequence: TGTGCCAGCAGCTCGGGACAGGGGGGAAACTATGGCTACACCTTC.

This chain's CDR3 is CASSAGTGVTGELFF. DNA of the CDR3: TGTGCCAGCAGTGCCGGGACAGGGGTCACCGGGGAGCTGTTTTTT. V usage is TRBV6-5 and J usage is TRBJ2-2, with 10 bases identical to TRBD1. Germline lookup yields CDR1 MNHEY and CDR2 SVGAGI. This CDR3 comprises 15 residues. The V segment lost 5 bases and the J segment 4 bases; nucleotides outside the gene matches: 4.

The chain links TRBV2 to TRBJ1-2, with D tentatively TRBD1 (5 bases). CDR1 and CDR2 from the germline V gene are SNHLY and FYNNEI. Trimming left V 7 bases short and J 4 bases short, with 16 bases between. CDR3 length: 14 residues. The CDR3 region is CASTPHGRGYGYTF. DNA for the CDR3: TGTGCCAGCACCCCCCACGGGAGGGGCTATGGCTACACCTTC.

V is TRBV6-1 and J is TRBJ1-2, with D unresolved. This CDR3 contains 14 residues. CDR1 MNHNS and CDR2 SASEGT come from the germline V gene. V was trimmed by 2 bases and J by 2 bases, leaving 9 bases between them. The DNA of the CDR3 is TGTGCCAGCAGTGAACCAAGCCTAAACTATGGCTACACCTTC. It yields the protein CASSEPSLNYGYTF.

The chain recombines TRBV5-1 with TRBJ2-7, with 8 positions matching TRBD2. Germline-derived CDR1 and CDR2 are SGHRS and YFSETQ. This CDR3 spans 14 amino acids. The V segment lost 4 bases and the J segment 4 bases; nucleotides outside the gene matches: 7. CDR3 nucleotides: TGCGCCAGCAGCCTCGGGACTAGTGGTTACGAGCAGTACTTC. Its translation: CASSLGTSGYEQYF.